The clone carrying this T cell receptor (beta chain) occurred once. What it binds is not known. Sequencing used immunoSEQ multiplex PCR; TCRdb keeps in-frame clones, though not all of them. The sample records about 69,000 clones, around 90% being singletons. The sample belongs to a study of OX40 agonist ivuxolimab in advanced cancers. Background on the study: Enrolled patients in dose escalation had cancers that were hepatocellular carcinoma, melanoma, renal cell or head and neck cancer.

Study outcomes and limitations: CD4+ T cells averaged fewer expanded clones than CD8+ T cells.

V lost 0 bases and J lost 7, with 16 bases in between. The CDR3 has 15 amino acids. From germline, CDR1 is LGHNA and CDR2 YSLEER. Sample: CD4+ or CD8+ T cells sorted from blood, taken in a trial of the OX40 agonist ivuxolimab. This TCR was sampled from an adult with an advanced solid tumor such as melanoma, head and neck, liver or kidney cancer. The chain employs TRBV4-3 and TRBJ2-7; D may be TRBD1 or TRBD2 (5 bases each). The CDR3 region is CASSQEGRLAEEQYF. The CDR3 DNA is TGCGCCAGCAGCCAAGAGGGGCGGCTAGCTGAGGAGCAGTACTTC.